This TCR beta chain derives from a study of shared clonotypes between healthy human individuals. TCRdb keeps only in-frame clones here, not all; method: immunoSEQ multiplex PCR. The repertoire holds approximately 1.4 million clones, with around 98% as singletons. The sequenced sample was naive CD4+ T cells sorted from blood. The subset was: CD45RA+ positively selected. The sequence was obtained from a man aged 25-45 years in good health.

Here the CDR3 DNA reads TGTGCCAGCAGAAGGGGAAACACCATATATTTT. Residues: CASRRGNTIYF. This chain uses TRBV6-6 with TRBJ1-3; no reliable D call. CDR3 length: 11 amino acids. Germline assignment: CDR1 MNHNY and CDR2 SVGAGI (reference sequence). V lost 6 bases, J lost 4 bases, and 4 bases lay in between.